Sequencing of this T cell receptor (beta chain) was carried out in a study of shared clonotypes between healthy human individuals. Trimming stripped 5 bases from V and 3 bases from J, with 16 bases between. Germline CDR1 and CDR2: MNHNS and SASEGT. The CDR3 totals 15 residues. The repertoire was sequenced with immunoSEQ multiplex PCR; TCRdb's copy has only in-frame clones and lacks some. The sample shows 2 million to 2.5 million clones, 80% to 95% of them seen only once. The CD4+ fraction was divided into a CD45RA+ naive subset and a CD45RA-negative memory subset. The clonotype comes from a man younger than 35 in good health. Some clones in this sample may be carry-over from other donors' samples. The rearrangement joins TRBV6-1 to TRBJ2-5; weak D call: TRBD1 (6 bases). The specimen sequenced was naive CD4+ T cells from PBMCs. Subset defined: CD45RA+ positively selected. CDR3 sequence: CASSLKKAGEETQYF. The CDR3, as DNA: TGTGCCAGCAGTCTAAAGAAGGCAGGGGAAGAGACCCAGTACTTC.